The 17 T cell receptor beta chains listed next were all sequenced from one sample in a study of beta chain features in type 1 diabetes. The authors reverse transcribed all of the isolated RNA, so sequencing captured expressed TCRB transcripts. TCRdb keeps only in-frame clones here, not all; method: immunoSEQ multiplex PCR. The repertoire holds 120,000 to 150,000 clones, with 40% to 60% as singletons. The sample consisted of Tregs from blood. The source of these receptors is a man younger than 35 in good health.

The J gene is TRBJ2-3, the V gene TRBV7-9, with D possibly matching TRBD2 (5 bases). Germline CDR1 SEHNR, CDR2 FQNEAQ (reference sequence). With 3 bases removed from V and 0 bases from J, the gap between germline ends came to 7 bases. The CDR3 runs to 14 residues. CDR3 coding DNA: TGTGCCAGCAGCTTTACTAGTAGCACAGATACGCAGTATTTT. Encoded protein: CASSFTSSTDTQYF.

The table lists this clone with a few counts. The rearrangement joins TRBV29-1 to TRBJ2-1, with TRBD1 matching 9 bases. This CDR3 has 14 amino acids. Per germline, CDR1 SQVTM and CDR2 ANQGSEA. Trimming cost V 4 bases and J 3 bases; bases outside gene matches: 4. The CDR3 DNA reads as TGCAGCGTTGCCGGGACAGGGTACTACAATGAGCAGTTCTTC. It codes for CSVAGTGYYNEQFF.

The V and J genes are TRBV1 and TRBJ2-1; no check of the table's D call, TRBD2, against the DNA was made. TRBV1 is termed a pseudogene. This CDR3 spans 16 amino acids. The CDR3 sequence is CTSSLWRRFSYNEQFF. As DNA, the CDR3 is TGCACCAGCAGCCTCTGGCGGAGATTCTCCTACAATGAGCAGTTCTTC.

This clone has only a few counts. This chain links TRBV18 with TRBJ1-6, with a possible D match to TRBD1 (5 bases). Germline CDR1 KGHSH, CDR2 LQKENI. The CDR3 spans 14 residues. V lost 4 bases, J lost 10 bases, and 14 bases lay in between. The CDR3 is CASSHGLDTSPLHF. The CDR3 DNA follows: TGTGCCAGCTCACACGGGCTGGACACCTCACCCCTCCACTTT.

This clone occurred a few times. The chain is built from TRBV28 and TRBJ2-7, with D possibly being TRBD1 (7 bases). The V gene's germline CDR1 is MDHEN and CDR2 SYDVKM. V was shortened by 4 bases and J by 0 bases, with 13 bases between the two germline ends. CDR3 length equals 15 residues. CDR3 coding DNA: TGTGCCAGCAGTTCCCCAGGGGGGCACTCCTACGAGCAGTACTTC. Amino acids: CASSSPGGHSYEQYF.

The chain is built from TRBV19 and TRBJ1-1; 8 bases line up with TRBD1. From germline, CDR1 is LNHDA and CDR2 SQIVND (reference sequence). CDR3 size: 17 residues. V shed 0 bases and J 4 bases; nucleotides not matched to a gene: 10. The CDR3 sequence is CASSIDLFSRGPTEAFF. CDR3 coding DNA: TGTGCCAGTAGTATAGATCTATTTTCCAGGGGGCCCACTGAAGCTTTCTTT.

The rearrangement joins TRBV27 to TRBJ2-1; TRBD2 matches at 10 bases. The CDR3 is made up of 18 amino acids. The germline V gene has CDR1 MNHEY and CDR2 SMNVEV (reference sequence). Trimming removed 7 bases from V and 1 base from J; junction bases left unmatched: 13. The CDR3 spells CASIQRASGGPSYNEQFF. The DNA for the CDR3 is TGTGCCAGCATCCAAAGGGCTAGCGGGGGCCCATCCTACAATGAGCAGTTCTTC.

The chain recombines TRBV9 with TRBJ2-5, with 8 bases identical to TRBD1. The CDR3 runs to 15 residues. Per germline, CDR1 SGDLS and CDR2 YYNGEE. V shed 4 bases and J 5 bases; nucleotides not matched to a gene: 10. CDR3 nucleotides: TGTGCCAGCAGCTTCGCTCAGGGGGCGCGGGAGACCCAGTACTTC. Protein: CASSFAQGARETQYF.

The rearrangement links TRBV6-5 to TRBJ1-1; no clear D. Trimming removed 8 bases from V and 1 base from J, with 14 bases in between. This CDR3 has 14 amino acids. CDR1 MNHEY and CDR2 SVGAGI come from the germline V gene. This chain's CDR3 is CASSPGRSNTEAFF. For the CDR3, the DNA is TGTGCCAGCTCACCGGGGAGATCGAACACTGAAGCTTTCTTT.

This clone was found a few times. The same CDR3 can be traced to other DNA sequences in this sample. The chain recombines TRBV5-4 with TRBJ2-7; a possible D gene is TRBD1 (6 bases). V gave up 4 bases and J gave up 3 bases, with 17 bases separating them. CDR1 is SGHNT and CDR2 is YYREEE in the germline V gene (reference sequence). This CDR3 is 15 amino acids long. The CDR3 region is CASSLDSSSFYEQYF. Here the CDR3 DNA reads TGTGCCAGCAGCCTGGACAGTTCCTCATTCTACGAGCAGTACTTC.

The chain joins TRBV10-3 to TRBJ2-6; 12 nucleotides match TRBD1. Germline V gene sequence: CDR1 ENHRY, CDR2 SYGVKD. Trimming took 4 bases from V and 0 from J; bases not matched to a gene: 1. The CDR3 has 17 residues. The CDR3, as DNA: TGTGCCATCAGTGTGGGACAGGGGGCCTCTGGGGCCAACGTCCTGACTTTC. Residues: CAISVGQGASGANVLTF.

On this clone: This specimen includes other DNA sequences encoding the same CDR3. This rearrangement joins TRBV29-1 to TRBJ2-5; maybe TRBD2 (5 bases). CDR3 length: 13 residues. V was clipped by 2 bases and J by 5 bases, with 12 bases between them. Germline lookup yields CDR1 SQVTM and CDR2 ANQGSEA. The DNA for the CDR3 is TGCAGCGTTGAATTTGGTCTAGCTGAGACCCAGTACTTC. Translating it yields CSVEFGLAETQYF.

The CDR3 coding sequence is TGTGCCAGCAGCTTAGGGGGAGGATCCGGGGAGCTGTTTTTT. As protein: CASSLGGGSGELFF. The chain is built from TRBV7-2 and TRBJ2-2, with D maybe TRBD2 (6 bases). CDR1 is SGHTA, CDR2 FQGNSA, per germline. This CDR3 is 14 amino acids long. Trimming pared 1 base from V and 6 bases from J, leaving 9 bases between.

This clone was seen only a few times. V gene TRBV6-1 combines with J gene TRBJ1-2, with D possibly matching TRBD1 (6 bases). The CDR3 totals 13 residues. Germline V gene lookup returns CDR1 MNHNS and CDR2 SASEGT. Trimming removed 6 bases at V and 4 bases at J, with 12 bases between. This CDR3 is CASRVDRFYGYTF. CDR3 in DNA: TGTGCCAGCAGAGTCGACAGGTTCTATGGCTACACCTTC.

The chain couples TRBV6-5 to TRBJ2-2; 12 nucleotides agree with TRBD1. Germline V CDR1 and CDR2: MNHEY, SVGAGI. The CDR3 covers 14 residues. With 6 bases clipped from V and 7 bases from J, the junction kept 3 bases outside the gene matches. CDR3 loop: CASRGQGAGGELFF. The CDR3, as DNA: TGTGCCAGCAGGGGACAGGGGGCCGGCGGGGAGCTGTTTTTT.

There are a few counts of this clone. The chain carries TRBV7-2 and TRBJ2-3; TRBD1 is a possible D gene (6 bases). This CDR3 comprises 15 residues. Trimming stripped 4 bases from V and 4 bases from J, with 15 bases between. Per the germline V gene, CDR1 is SGHTA and CDR2 is FQGNSA. The CDR3 DNA is TGTGCCAGCAGCTGGAATCCGGGACAAGCAGATACGCAGTATTTT. Protein: CASSWNPGQADTQYF. Based on the CDR3 plus reference TRBV7-2 and TRBJ2-3, the full variable domain is GAGVSQSPSNKVTEKGKDVELRCDPISGHTALYWYRQSLGQGLEFLIYFQGNSAPDKSGLPSDRFSAERTGGSVSTLTIQRTQQEDSAVYLCASSWNPGQADTQYFGPGTRLTVL.

This clone was counted a single time. The rearrangement uses TRBV7-3 and TRBJ2-3, with a tentative D call TRBD2 (6 bases). The germline CDR1 and CDR2 sequences are SGHTA and FQGTGA. This CDR3 contains 15 residues. V lost 4 bases, J lost 5 bases, and 16 bases lay in between. In nucleotides, the CDR3 is TGTGCCAGCAGCTCCCTTCCGGGAGAGGTAGATACGCAGTATTTT. Translating it yields CASSSLPGEVDTQYF. The full variable domain, completed using reference TRBV7-3 and TRBJ2-3, is GAGVSQTPSNKVTEKGKYVELRCDPISGHTALYWYRQSLGQGPEFLIYFQGTGAADDSGLPNDRFFAVRPEGSVSTLKIQRTERGDSAVYLCASSSLPGEVDTQYFGPGTRLTVL.